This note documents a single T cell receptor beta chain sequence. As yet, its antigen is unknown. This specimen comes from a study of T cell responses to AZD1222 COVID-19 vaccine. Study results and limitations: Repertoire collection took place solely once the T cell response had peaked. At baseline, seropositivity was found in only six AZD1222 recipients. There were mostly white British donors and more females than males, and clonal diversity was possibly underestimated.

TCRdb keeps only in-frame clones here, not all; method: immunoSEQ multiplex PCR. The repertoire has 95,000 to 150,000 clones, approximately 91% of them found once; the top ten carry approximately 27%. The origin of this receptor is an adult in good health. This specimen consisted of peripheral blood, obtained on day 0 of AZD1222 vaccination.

The CDR3 reads CASSQSPPLLNTEAFF. As DNA, the CDR3 is TGTGCCAGCAGCCAGTCTCCCCCCCTATTGAACACTGAAGCTTTCTTT. V usage is TRBV27 and J usage is TRBJ1-1; D ambiguous. This CDR3 is built from 16 residues. The germline gives CDR1 MNHEY, CDR2 SMNVEV (reference sequence). Trimming left V 6 bases short and J 0 bases short, with 17 bases between.